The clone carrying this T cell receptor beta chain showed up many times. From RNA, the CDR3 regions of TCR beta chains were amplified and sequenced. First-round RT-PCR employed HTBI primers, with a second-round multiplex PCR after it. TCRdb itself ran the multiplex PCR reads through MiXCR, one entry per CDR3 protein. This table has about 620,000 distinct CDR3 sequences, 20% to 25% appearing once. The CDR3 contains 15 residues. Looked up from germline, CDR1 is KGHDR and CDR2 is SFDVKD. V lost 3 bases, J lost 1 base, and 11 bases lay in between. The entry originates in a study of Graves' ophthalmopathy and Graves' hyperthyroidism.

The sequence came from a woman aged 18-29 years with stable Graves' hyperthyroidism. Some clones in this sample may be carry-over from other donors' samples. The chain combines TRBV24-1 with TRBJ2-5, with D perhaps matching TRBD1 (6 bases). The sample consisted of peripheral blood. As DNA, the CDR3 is TGTGCCACCAGTGATGCCGGGACAAGCCAAGAGACCCAGTACTTC. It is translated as CATSDAGTSQETQYF.